This record looks at one T cell receptor beta chain sequence and its context. Its antigen remains unidentified. TCRdb ran MiXCR on the 5' RACE reads and lists one entry per CDR3 protein. The repertoire holds roughly 190,000 distinct CDR3 sequences, with approximately 16% as singletons. Between the trimmed V and J ends, which lost 6 bases and 4 bases, there was a span of 13 bases. This CDR3 has 14 residues. In germline, CDR1 is LNHNV, CDR2 YYDKDF (reference sequence). The data derive from a study of T-cell memory formation after mild COVID-19. General study points: CD8+ contracting clones occupied EMRA, while CD4+ ones occupied mainly CM and EM.

The chain carries TRBV15 and TRBJ1-3, with D uncertain. The source material was PBMCs or a T cell subset sorted from them (not recorded which). The sequence was obtained from an adult woman who had mild COVID-19 (a few samples of this study predate the infection). Cell type and time point are not known. This chain's CDR3 is CATRSRDSGNTIYF. In DNA, the CDR3 is TGTGCCACCAGGTCCCGAGACTCAGGAAACACCATATATTTT.